This T cell receptor beta chain was profiled in a study of cytomegalovirus exposure and HLA in healthy donors (dated by TCRdb to about 2017). Background for the entire study: An earlier analysis of some 550 of the donors reported 276 Gb of sequence data and approximately 110 million unique TCR beta sequences from around 200 million T cells. An early release covering roughly 580 HLA-typed donors comprised roughly 300 gigabases of sequencing data and approximately 80 million unique TCR sequences. The genetic ancestry cluster associated with self-reported Caucasian donors included 70% to 85% of the approximately 430 genotyped donors. The study aimed to test whether signatures of past pathogen exposure could be identified by cataloging public T cell receptors. Using immunosequencing, the study profiled T cell repertoires from fewer than 700 subjects and related those repertoires to cytomegalovirus serostatus. In addition to the first cohort of roughly 700 subjects, a separate validation cohort of 130 or so different subjects was used. The study combined high-throughput TCR immunosequencing, statistical association of individual TCRs with disease status, and machine learning to predict cytomegalovirus infection status. In a later analysis, previously published TCR beta repertoires from 600 to 850 donors were re-analyzed and high-resolution HLA genotyping was added so that TCR occurrence patterns could be studied. Rather than using new phenotypic data, the later analysis identified candidate immune exposures from TCR beta sequences and from how often those sequences occurred across donors. An earlier analysis of roughly 580 of the donors used high-throughput TCR beta sequencing to judge whether each TCR beta V gene segment behaved as functional or pseudogenic. Donor age, sex, ethnicity and CMV serostatus were collected together with the repertoire data. A later genetic analysis took genome-wide SNP genotypes for about 60% of the roughly 670 donors and used that subset as a discovery cohort. Every repertoire in the discovery cohort had been generated on one and the same sequencing platform. HLA typing covered class I and class II loci at four-digit resolution. Typing coverage differed by locus: A, B, C, DRB1 and DQB1 were typed in about 620-640 donors, DQA1 in 500 to 550, DPA1 in around 600, and DPB1 in 450 to 490. About five DR-DQ haplotypes were handled as single units for association and clustering, since linkage in the cohort was strong. On average, around 200,000 unique TCR beta nucleotide sequences were sequenced per donor among some 420 genotyped donors of the cohort, with 15% to 20% of those sequences being non-productive.

General study outcomes and caveats: A later genetic analysis reported fewer N-insertions in productive TCRs among donors in an Asian-associated ancestry cluster than the roughly 720-donor mean. A later analysis reported that several top co-occurrence clusters appeared linked to parvovirus B19, influenza, CMV and Epstein-Barr virus. Because the 87-base-pair reads could not distinguish some IMGT-functional V segments, including TRBV6-2 and TRBV6-3, those segments were excluded. This cohort had only TCR beta chains sequenced, and the lack of alpha or paired-chain data limited which features could be detected. In vitro tests confirmed that a few of the cytomegalovirus-associated TCR beta chains recognize cytomegalovirus antigens. A later analysis found that TCR association rates varied across HLA loci, with DRB1 alleles showing the most associated TCRs and HLA-C alleles the fewest. Across donors, most TCR sequences were observed very rarely, whereas some public TCRs were present in many individuals. Assigning TCR associations to individual alleles was difficult when HLA alleles, especially DR and DQ, strongly co-occurred. Roughly uniform sequencing depth across donors was assumed in presence/absence analyses, although this assumption may not hold. In a later analysis, HLA-associated TCR beta chains showed more clonal expansion and lower generation probabilities than non-associated chains that were equally common. Cytomegalovirus status was reported to be diagnosed by the classifier with high specificity and sensitivity in both the original and validation cohorts. A cluster of highly shared sequence variants was judged likely to represent a technical artifact of the sequencing pipeline. An association between a missense DCLRE1C variant and V-gene and J-gene trimming of TCR beta chains was found in a later genetic analysis and replicated in an independent cohort. A further reported finding was that TCR beta sequences accurately predicted the HLA-A and HLA-B alleles for most subjects in the first cohort. The study gave a list of more than 150 TCR beta chains associated with cytomegalovirus. Because counts were too low, 15 to 20 rarely observed V segments, including chromosome 9 orphons, were excluded from the earlier analysis of 587 of the donors. A later analysis associated about 17,000 TCR beta sequences with specific HLA alleles at a false discovery rate of 0.05. CMV serostatus was the only immune exposure information available for the cohort. In a later analysis, most CMV-associated TCR beta chains were found to appear HLA-restricted, with HLA associations seemingly driven largely by CMV exposure. The authors suggested that the approach could potentially be generalized to other disease states and immunological phenotypes. Broadly in line with IMGT annotations, most TCR beta V segments showed up in productive rearrangements about 87% or about 30% of the time in an earlier analysis of approximately 640 of the donors. Correlated functional status among segregating V segments might be attributable to linkage disequilibrium, but an unknown experimental factor could not be ruled out. Because HLA typing was unavailable for some donors at each locus, only the typed subset was used in association tests.

In total, approximately 700 healthy bone marrow donors made up the cohort. At the time of sampling, all cohort members were nominally healthy, though unrecorded immune exposures were likely present. The donor was CMV seronegative and belonged to the group of more than 300 seronegative cohort members. Each donor provided a peripheral blood sample, and peripheral blood mononuclear cells were used for TCR beta sequencing. Genomic DNA extraction from the blood cell samples was performed with the Qiagen DNeasy Blood Extraction Kit. The cysteine opens and the phenylalanine closes a CDR3 of 18 amino acids. Only the CDR3 portion is preserved as DNA: 54 bases, with reading frame beginning at the first base. Taken from the germline V gene (reference sequence), the CDR1 and CDR2 loops are SEHNR and FQNEAQ. A word on this clone: Its target antigen remains unknown. At one of its ends the junction is not consistent with the germline gene, which may arise from a read error.

To prepare the library, the immunoSEQ multiplex PCR assay was applied. For the multiplex PCR, a mixture combining 60 forward primers for TCR Vbeta segments and 13 reverse primers for TCR Jbeta segments was used. The CDR3 region of rearranged TCR beta genes was amplified from genomic DNA by a multiplex PCR assay. The amplified TCR beta libraries were sequenced on the Illumina HiSeq System as 87-base-pair reads. In the original analysis: Across the 500 to 750 repertoires, a later analysis counted approximately 75 million unique TCR beta chains, 8.5 million to 12 million of which were shared by at least two donors. Raw reads were error-corrected and collapsed into unique sequences with a nearest-neighbor algorithm that merged closely related sequences to remove PCR and sequencing errors. V, D and J gene segments were assigned by aligning CDR3 sequences to IMGT reference sequences. Each retained sequence needed at least a six-nucleotide match to both a V gene segment and a J gene segment. Rearrangements were called productive when the CDR3 lacked stop codons and stayed in frame with V and J; all others were non-productive. CDR3 was defined according to IMGT convention as the region running from the second conserved V-encoded cysteine to the conserved J-encoded phenylalanine. In an earlier analysis of around 600 of the donors, sequences lacking an unambiguous match to a single V gene segment were excluded. An earlier analysis of a few hundred of the donors called V segments functional above 56.7% productive rearrangements and segregating when the between-donor standard deviation exceeded 5%. A statistical classification framework was developed to diagnose cytomegalovirus status using the catalog of TCR beta chain sequences. A later analysis assigned V and J genes by comparing TCR nucleotide sequences with IMGT/GENE-DB human TR gene sequences. The TCRdist pipeline was used in a later analysis to assign CDR3 sequences and most-parsimonious VDJ recombination scenarios. In a later analysis, each TCR beta chain was defined by its CDR3 amino acid sequence together with its V-gene family, and reads lacking a unique V-gene family were excluded. As a way to deal with suspected cross-contamination and a sequencing artifact, a later analysis dropped roughly 600 nucleotide sequences that were highly shared and had low generation probability. For each public chain, a later analysis derived a clonal expansion index from normalized ranks of inferred template counts within each repertoire. Generation probabilities in a later analysis came from a VDJ recombination model fitted to out-of-frame rearrangements, and those results were checked against IGoR. In a later analysis, TCR-TCR, TCR-HLA and TCR-CMV co-occurrence was scored with hypergeometric tests, and a repertoire-size bias correction was applied to TCR pairs. In a later analysis, false discovery rates were estimated by permuting HLA or CMV assignments 20 times. In a later analysis, co-occurring TCRs were grouped using DBSCAN, and TCRdist sequence similarity was added for clustering within HLA-allele-positive subsets. Co-occurrence clustering excluded repertoires with fewer than 30,000 or more than 120,000 public chains, plus five with anomalous nucleotide sharing. TCRdb provides this immuneACCESS table in a form limited to in-frame rearrangements. Some clones are lacking; in checked studies, under half of them reflect an unresolved V gene, and why the rest are absent is not known. That table is the source of V, J and clone size, and D and trimming were worked out from the DNA. The table for this sample lists about 120,000 clones; over 70% of them were counted only once. Around 1.5% of the sample is in the top ten clones.

The source is a young woman in good health and CMV-seronegative. The rearranged chain carries TRBV7-9 and TRBJ2-4; the D gene is possibly TRBD1, with 6 bases matching. The specimen was PBMCs. The DNA sequence is as follows: TGTGCCAGCAGCCCCGCTCCCGTGGGGCAGGGGAAGAGAAACAGTCAGTACTTC. Its protein product is CASSPAPVGQGKRNSQYF.